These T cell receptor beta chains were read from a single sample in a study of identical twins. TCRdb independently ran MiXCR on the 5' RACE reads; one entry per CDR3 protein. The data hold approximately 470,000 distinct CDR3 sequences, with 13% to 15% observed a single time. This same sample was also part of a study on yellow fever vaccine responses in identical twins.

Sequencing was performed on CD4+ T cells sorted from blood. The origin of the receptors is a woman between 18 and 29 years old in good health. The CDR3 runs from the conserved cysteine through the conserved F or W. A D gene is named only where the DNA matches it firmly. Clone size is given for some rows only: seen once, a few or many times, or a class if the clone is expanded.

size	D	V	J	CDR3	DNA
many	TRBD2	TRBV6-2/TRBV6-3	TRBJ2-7	CASSYRTSGRYEQYF	TGTGCCAGCAGTTACCGGACTAGCGGGAGATACGAGCAGTACTTC
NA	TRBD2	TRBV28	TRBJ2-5	CASRGIAGGNQETQYF	TGTGCCAGCAGGGGGATAGCGGGAGGGAACCAAGAGACCCAGTACTTC
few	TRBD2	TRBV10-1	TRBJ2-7	CASSGLAGGTYEQYF	TGCGCCAGCAGTGGACTAGCGGGAGGAACCTACGAGCAGTACTTC
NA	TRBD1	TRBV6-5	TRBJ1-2	CASSYSDRGRPYGYTF	TGTGCCAGCAGTTACTCCGACAGGGGTCGCCCCTATGGCTACACCTTC
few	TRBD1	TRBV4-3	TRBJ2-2	CASSLAMTGVSGELFF	TGCGCCAGCAGCCTCGCGATGACAGGGGTGTCCGGGGAGCTGTTTTTT
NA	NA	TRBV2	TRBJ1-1	CASQTEPNTEAFF	TGTGCCAGCCAGACAGAACCGAACACTGAAGCTTTCTTT
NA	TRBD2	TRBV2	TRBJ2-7	CTFCSTGLAGGPTPYEQYF	TGTACCTTCTGTTCCACGGGACTAGCGGGGGGCCCGACCCCTTACGAGCAGTACTTC
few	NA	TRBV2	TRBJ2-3	CASSEAGRTTDTQYF	TGTGCCAGCAGTGAAGCTGGCAGGACCACAGATACGCAGTATTTT
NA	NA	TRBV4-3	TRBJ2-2	CASSQDRASGELFF	TGCGCCAGCAGCCAAGATAGGGCATCCGGGGAGCTGTTTTTT
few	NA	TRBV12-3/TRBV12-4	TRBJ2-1	CASSLNGEGEQFF	TGTGCCAGCAGTTTGAATGGAGAGGGTGAGCAGTTCTTC